The clone carrying this T cell receptor beta chain was found many times. The sample originates from a study of CD8+CD57+ T cells in acquired aplastic anemia. Whole-study context: Sorted CD4+ and CD8+ cells yielded DNA averaging approximately 3.4 ug.

The study profiled TCR beta VDJ and CDR3 using genomic DNA as template. TCRdb re-called the reads through MiXCR, storing one row per CDR3 protein. Of roughly 81,000 distinct CDR3 sequences in the sample, approximately 46% are singletons; the top ten hold approximately 61%. The receptor was derived from a human donor in good health, serving as a control. Input material: sorted CD4+, CD8+, or CD8+CD57+ T cells (not recorded which) from PBMCs.

The CDR3 here is CASSLAFGGAQGYNEQFF. The CDR3, as DNA: TGTGCCAGCAGCTTAGCGTTCGGGGGAGCCCAGGGCTACAATGAGCAGTTCTTC. The chain carries TRBV7-2 and TRBJ2-1; the D gene is possibly TRBD2 (6 bases). The V gene lost 0 bases and the J gene lost 3 bases, with 18 bases spanning the gap. The CDR3 consists of 18 residues. CDR1 is SGHTA, CDR2 FQGNSA, per germline.